Here is one T cell receptor (beta chain) with its context. The antigen it binds to is not known. Within one base of it there is no much larger clone, and no base qualities were kept. These data originate in a study of CD8 T cells in ankylosing spondylitis (dated by TCRdb to 2017 to 2019). Some background on the complete study: To find TCR variants linked to disease, the study profiled T cell receptor beta repertoires in ankylosing spondylitis patients and healthy donors. The whole study cohort included 90 to 120 healthy donors and 25 ankylosing spondylitis patients. Samples of peripheral blood were taken, and for ankylosing spondylitis patients, synovial fluid was collected as well.

Summary of the overall study and its limitations: Some of the motif variants had been reported before in the synovial fluid and blood of reactive arthritis patients, a finding that suggests common disease-initiation mechanisms. In peripheral blood, the disease-linked clones were found at relatively low frequencies and had a CD8+ phenotype. According to the report, matched synovial fluid samples from ankylosing spondylitis patients were significantly enriched for the disease-linked clones. A TCR beta motif made up of about eight highly homologous amino acid variants appeared to be characteristic of blood from ankylosing spondylitis patients.

V and J are trimmed by 6 bases and 3 bases, and the gene matches miss 11 bases of the junction. Taken from the germline V gene (reference sequence), the CDR1 and CDR2 loops are SEHNR and FQNEAQ. Inclusive of the bounding cysteine and phenylalanine, the CDR3 is 15 residues long. Solely the CDR3 DNA is kept, with 45 bases framed from the first base. TCRdb lists the instrument as Illumina HiSeq 2500. TCR beta libraries were prepared by quantitative 5'-RACE with molecular barcodes. The paper's data handling went like this. A new computational method based on a probabilistic model of VDJ rearrangement was used to identify disease-linked TCR variants. The public sequencing data were trimmed at Q25 with fastp and processed into clonotypes with MiXCR by TCRdb, which kept only in-frame beta chains. Rows matching on CDR3 protein sequence are summarized as one entry with the most common DNA and genes. TCRdb, rather than the study authors, made the V and J calls. For this sample the table gives 200,000 to 250,000 distinct CDR3 sequences, of which about 6.7% were detected only once. The ten largest clones add up to approximately 15% of the sample.

The TCR comes from a male donor with ankylosing spondylitis. Rearrangement joined TRBV7-9 to TRBJ2-7, with 7 junctional bases fitting TRBD1. The sample comprised blood, either unsorted or a sorted T cell fraction (not recorded which). The CDR3 region: CASRAGGDYIYEQYF. The nucleotides read TGTGCCAGCAGGGCAGGGGGAGATTACATCTACGAGCAGTACTTC.